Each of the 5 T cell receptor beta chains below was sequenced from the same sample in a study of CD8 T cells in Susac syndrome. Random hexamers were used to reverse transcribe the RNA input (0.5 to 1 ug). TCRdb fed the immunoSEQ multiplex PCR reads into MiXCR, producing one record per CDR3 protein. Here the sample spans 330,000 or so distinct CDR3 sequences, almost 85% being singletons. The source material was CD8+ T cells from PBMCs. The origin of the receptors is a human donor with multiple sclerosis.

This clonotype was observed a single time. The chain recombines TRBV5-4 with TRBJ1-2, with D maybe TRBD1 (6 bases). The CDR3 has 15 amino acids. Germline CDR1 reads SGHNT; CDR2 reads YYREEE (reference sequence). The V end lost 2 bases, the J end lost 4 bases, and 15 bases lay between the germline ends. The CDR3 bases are TGTGCCAGCAGCTTAAAGCAGGGGCTCGGCTATGGCTACACCTTC. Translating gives CASSLKQGLGYGYTF.

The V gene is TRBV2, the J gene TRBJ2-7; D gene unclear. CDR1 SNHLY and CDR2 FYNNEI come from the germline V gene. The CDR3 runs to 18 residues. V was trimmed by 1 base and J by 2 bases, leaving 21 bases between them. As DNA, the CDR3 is TGTGCCAGCAGTGAAGGGGGTAGAGTCCAGGTGCTTACCTACGAGCAGTACTTC. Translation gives CASSEGGRVQVLTYEQYF.

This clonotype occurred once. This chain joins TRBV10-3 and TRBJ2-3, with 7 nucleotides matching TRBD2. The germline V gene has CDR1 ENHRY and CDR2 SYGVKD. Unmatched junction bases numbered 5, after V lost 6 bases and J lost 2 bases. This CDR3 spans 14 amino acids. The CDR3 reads CAIREAGNTDTQYF. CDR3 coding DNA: TGTGCCATCAGGGAAGCGGGAAACACAGATACGCAGTATTTT.

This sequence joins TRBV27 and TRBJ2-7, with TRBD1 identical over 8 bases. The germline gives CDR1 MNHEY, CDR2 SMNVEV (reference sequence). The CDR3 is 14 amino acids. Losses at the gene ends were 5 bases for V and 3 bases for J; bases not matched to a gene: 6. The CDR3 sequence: CASSATGVNYEQYF. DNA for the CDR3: TGTGCCAGCAGTGCGACAGGGGTCAACTACGAGCAGTACTTC.

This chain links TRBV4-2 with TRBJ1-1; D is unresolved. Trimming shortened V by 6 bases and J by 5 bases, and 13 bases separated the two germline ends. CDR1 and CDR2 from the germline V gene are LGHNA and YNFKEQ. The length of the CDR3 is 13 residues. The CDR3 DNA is TGTGCCAGCAGGCATAAGGATCAGACTGAAGCTTTCTTT. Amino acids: CASRHKDQTEAFF.